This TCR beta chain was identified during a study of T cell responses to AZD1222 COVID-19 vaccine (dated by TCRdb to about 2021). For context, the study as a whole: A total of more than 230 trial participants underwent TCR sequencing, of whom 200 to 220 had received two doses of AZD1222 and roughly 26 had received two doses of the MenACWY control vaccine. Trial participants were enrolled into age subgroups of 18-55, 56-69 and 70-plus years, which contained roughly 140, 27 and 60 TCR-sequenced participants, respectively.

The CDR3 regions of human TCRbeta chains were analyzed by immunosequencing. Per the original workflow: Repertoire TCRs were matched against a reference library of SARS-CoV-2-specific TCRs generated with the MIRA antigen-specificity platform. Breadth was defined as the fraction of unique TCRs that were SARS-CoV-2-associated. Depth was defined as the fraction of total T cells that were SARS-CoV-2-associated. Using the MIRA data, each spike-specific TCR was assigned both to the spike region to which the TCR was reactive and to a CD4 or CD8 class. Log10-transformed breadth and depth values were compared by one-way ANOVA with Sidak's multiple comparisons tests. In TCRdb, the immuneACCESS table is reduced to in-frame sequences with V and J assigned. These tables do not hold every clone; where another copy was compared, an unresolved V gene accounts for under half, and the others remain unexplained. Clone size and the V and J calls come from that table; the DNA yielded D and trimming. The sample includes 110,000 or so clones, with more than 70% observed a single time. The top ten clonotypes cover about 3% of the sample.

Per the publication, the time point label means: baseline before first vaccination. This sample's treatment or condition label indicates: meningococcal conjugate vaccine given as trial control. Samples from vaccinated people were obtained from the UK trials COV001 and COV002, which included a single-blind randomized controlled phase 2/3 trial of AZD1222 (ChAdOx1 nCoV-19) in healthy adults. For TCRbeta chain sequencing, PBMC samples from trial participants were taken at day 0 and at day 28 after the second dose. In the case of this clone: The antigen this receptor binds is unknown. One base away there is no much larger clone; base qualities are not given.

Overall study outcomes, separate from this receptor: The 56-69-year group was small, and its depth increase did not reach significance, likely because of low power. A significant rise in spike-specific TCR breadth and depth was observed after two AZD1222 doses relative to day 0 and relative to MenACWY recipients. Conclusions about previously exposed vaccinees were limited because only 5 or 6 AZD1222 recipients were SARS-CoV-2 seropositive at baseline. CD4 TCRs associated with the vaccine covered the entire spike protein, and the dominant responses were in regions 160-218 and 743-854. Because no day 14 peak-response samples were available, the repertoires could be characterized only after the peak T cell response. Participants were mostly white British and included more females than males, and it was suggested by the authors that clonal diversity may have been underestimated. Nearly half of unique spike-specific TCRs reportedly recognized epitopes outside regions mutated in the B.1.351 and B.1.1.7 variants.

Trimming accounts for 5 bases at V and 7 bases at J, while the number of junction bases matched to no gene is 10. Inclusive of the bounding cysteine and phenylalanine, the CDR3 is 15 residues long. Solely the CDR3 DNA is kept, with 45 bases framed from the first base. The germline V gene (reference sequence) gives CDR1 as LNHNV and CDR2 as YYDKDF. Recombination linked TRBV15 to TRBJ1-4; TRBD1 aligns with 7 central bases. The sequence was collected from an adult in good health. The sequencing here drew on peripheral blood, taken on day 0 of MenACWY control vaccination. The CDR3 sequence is CATSGTQGSSEKLFF. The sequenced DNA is TGTGCCACCAGCGGGACACAGGGGAGTAGTGAAAAACTGTTTTTT.